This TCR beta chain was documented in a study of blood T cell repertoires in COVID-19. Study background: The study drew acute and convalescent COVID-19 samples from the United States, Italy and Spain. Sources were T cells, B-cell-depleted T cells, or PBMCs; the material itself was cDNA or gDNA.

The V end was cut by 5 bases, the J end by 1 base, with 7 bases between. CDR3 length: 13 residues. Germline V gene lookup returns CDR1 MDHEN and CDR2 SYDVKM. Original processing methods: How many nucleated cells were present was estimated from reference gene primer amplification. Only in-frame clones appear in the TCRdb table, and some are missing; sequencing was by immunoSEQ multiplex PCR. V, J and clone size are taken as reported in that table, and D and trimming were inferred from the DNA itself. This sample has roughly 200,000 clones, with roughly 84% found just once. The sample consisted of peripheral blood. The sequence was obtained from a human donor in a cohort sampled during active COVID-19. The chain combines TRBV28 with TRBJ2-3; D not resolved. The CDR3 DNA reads TGTGCCAGCAGTCTTTTCGGCACAGATACGCAGTATTTT. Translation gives CASSLFGTDTQYF.